The 22 T cell receptor beta chains reported below all come from one sample, sequenced in a study of T cell responses to AZD1222 COVID-19 vaccine. The table came from immunoSEQ multiplex PCR; TCRdb's copy has only in-frame clones and leaves some out. The sample has approximately 210,000 clones; roughly 94% are singletons. Sequencing was performed on peripheral blood, taken 28 days after the second dose of the MenACWY control vaccine. These receptors were obtained from an adult who received the MenACWY meningococcal vaccine as a control.

This chain uses TRBV28 with TRBJ2-2, with a possible D match to TRBD1 (6 bases). CDR3 length: 14 amino acids. The V and J ends lost 10 bases and 1 base respectively, with 13 bases between them. Germline lookup yields CDR1 MDHEN and CDR2 SYDVKM. CDR3 DNA: TGTGCCACCCAGGACAGATTGAACACCGGGGAGCTGTTTTTT. Residues: CATQDRLNTGELFF.

This clone was counted a single time. J is TRBJ2-7 and V is TRBV5-1; 12 positions match TRBD2. The germline V gene encodes CDR1 SGHRS and CDR2 YFSETQ. V lost 0 bases, J lost 5 bases, and 15 bases stayed unmatched. The CDR3 extends over 19 amino acids. The CDR3 DNA sequence: TGCGCCAGCAGCTTGGTGGCCACCCTGACTAGCGGGAGTCCCCACGAGCAGTACTTC. This gives the protein CASSLVATLTSGSPHEQYF. The complete variable domain, with remaining parts taken from reference TRBV5-1 and TRBJ2-7, reads KAGVTQTPRYLIKTRGQQVTLSCSPISGHRSVSWYQQTPGQGLQFLFEYFSETQRNKGNFPGRFSGRQFSNSRSEMNVSTLELGDSALYLCASSLVATLTSGSPHEQYFGPGTRLTVT.

This clone was seen a handful of times. V gene TRBV18 combines with J gene TRBJ2-7; 7 bases agree with TRBD2. Losses at the gene ends were 3 bases for V and 3 bases for J; bases not matched to a gene: 5. Looked up from germline, CDR1 is KGHSH and CDR2 is LQKENI. The length of the CDR3 is 14 residues. CDR3 protein: CASSPGREVYEQYF. Written as DNA, the CDR3 is TGTGCCAGCTCACCGGGGAGGGAAGTCTACGAGCAGTACTTC.

The gene calls are TRBV7-3 and TRBJ1-1; D remains unclear. Germline assignment: CDR1 SGHTA and CDR2 FQGTGA. Trimming pared 5 bases from V and 6 bases from J, leaving 13 bases between. The CDR3 runs 13 residues. This CDR3 reads CASSPHYTAEAFF. The CDR3 DNA reads TGTGCCAGCAGCCCCCATTATACCGCTGAAGCTTTCTTT. The full variable domain, its missing parts supplied by reference TRBV7-3 and TRBJ1-1, is GAGVSQTPSNKVTEKGKYVELRCDPISGHTALYWYRQSLGQGPEFLIYFQGTGAADDSGLPNDRFFAVRPEGSVSTLKIQRTERGDSAVYLCASSPHYTAEAFFGQGTRLTVV.

This clone is a singleton in its sample. The genes are TRBV19 and TRBJ1-2; D not resolved. The CDR3 totals 14 residues. With 9 bases removed from V and 7 bases from J, the gap between germline ends came to 21 bases. Germline assignment: CDR1 LNHDA and CDR2 SQIVND (reference sequence). CDR3 bases: TGTGCCAGCGTCAACCGAGGGTCCGTGGGTGGCTACACCTTC. Its translation: CASVNRGSVGGYTF.

The V and J genes are TRBV27 and TRBJ1-2, with no clear D. Trimming took off 3 bases at V and 2 bases at J, with 13 bases between the two ends. CDR1 and CDR2 (germline): MNHEY, SMNVEV (reference sequence). The CDR3 consists of 15 residues. CDR3 loop: CASSLRGRGNYGYTF. The CDR3, as DNA: TGTGCCAGCAGTTTGCGGGGTCGTGGGAACTATGGCTACACCTTC.

The chain links TRBV6-1 to TRBJ2-1; D perhaps matches TRBD1 (7 bases). The germline V gene encodes CDR1 MNHNS and CDR2 SASEGT. The CDR3 spans 18 residues. Trimming removed 0 bases at V and 2 bases at J, with 17 bases between. The CDR3 DNA reads TGTGCCAGCAGTGAAGCGCTCTGGCAGGGGGGAGCCTACAATGAGCAGTTCTTC. It encodes CASSEALWQGGAYNEQFF.

The chain combines TRBV15 with TRBJ1-5, with D hard to call. Between the trimmed V and J ends, which lost 1 base and 4 bases, there was a span of 11 bases. Germline CDR1 is LNHNV and CDR2 is YYDKDF (reference sequence). This CDR3 region has 15 residues. The CDR3 nucleotides are TGTGCCACCAGCAGAGGTCAGGTTCTTAATCAGCCCCAGCATTTT. It translates to CATSRGQVLNQPQHF.

The count of this clone is one. The chain couples TRBV5-1 to TRBJ2-1; tentative D call: TRBD2 (5 bases). The V end lost 4 bases, the J end lost 5 bases, and 13 bases lay between the germline ends. This CDR3 spans 14 amino acids. CDR1 is SGHRS and CDR2 is YFSETQ in the germline V gene. CDR3 coding DNA: TGCGCCAGCAGCACCGTTGAGGGAGACAATGAGCAGTTCTTC. Amino acid sequence: CASSTVEGDNEQFF.

This clone came up once. The rearrangement uses TRBV7-3 and TRBJ2-2; D is possibly TRBD2 (6 bases). The CDR3 has 15 residues. Trimming left V 5 bases short and J 2 bases short, with 12 bases between. CDR1 and CDR2 (germline): SGHTA, FQGTGA. CDR3 protein: CASSRGTYNTGELFF. The CDR3 DNA reads as TGTGCCAGCAGCCGCGGGACTTATAACACCGGGGAGCTGTTTTTT.

CDR3 coding DNA: TGTGCCAGCAGTGCCCGACTAGCGGGAAGGAATGAGCAGTTCTTC. As protein: CASSARLAGRNEQFF. The chain recombines TRBV6-4 with TRBJ2-1; 11 nucleotides agree with TRBD2. V was pared by 4 bases and J by 7 bases, with 6 bases of the junction left unmatched. The CDR3 contains 15 residues. Germline CDR1 is MRHNA and CDR2 is SNTAGT.

V gene TRBV12-3 or TRBV12-4 combines with J gene TRBJ1-2, with D unresolved. V lost 6 bases, J lost 7 bases, and 15 bases lay in between. The CDR3 is 13 amino acids. The CDR3: CASSVREARGYTF. In DNA, the CDR3 is TGTGCCAGCAGCGTCCGGGAGGCTCGTGGCTACACCTTC.

The J gene is TRBJ2-2, the V gene TRBV4-1, with 7 bases identical to TRBD2. The CDR3 is 16 amino acids. The V segment lost 4 bases and the J segment 4 bases; nucleotides outside the gene matches: 9. The germline V gene encodes CDR1 MGHRA and CDR2 YSYEKL. CDR3 nucleotides: TGCGCCAGCAGCCCGAAGGACGGCGGGGGCACCGGGGAGCTGTTTTTT. Residues: CASSPKDGGGTGELFF.

The rearrangement uses TRBV18 and TRBJ1-1; a possible D gene is TRBD1 (6 bases). Deletions cut 2 bases from V and 0 bases from J, with 10 bases between. The CDR3 has 15 amino acids. Germline V gene lookup returns CDR1 KGHSH and CDR2 LQKENI. The CDR3 DNA reads as TGTGCCAGCTCACCAGATCAGGGGCTGAACACTGAAGCTTTCTTT. Its protein is CASSPDQGLNTEAFF.

In DNA form, the CDR3 reads TGTGCCAGCAGCGCGACAGCGAGGGACACTGAAGCTTTCTTT. Translated: CASSATARDTEAFF. This sequence joins TRBV9 and TRBJ1-1; TRBD1 might be the D (5 bases). The V and J ends lost 3 bases and 3 bases respectively, with 12 bases between them. The CDR3 totals 14 residues. The germline V gene has CDR1 SGDLS and CDR2 YYNGEE.

The chain combines TRBV12-3 or TRBV12-4 with TRBJ2-1; unclear D gene. This CDR3 region has 13 residues. Trimming stripped 1 base from V and 6 bases from J, with 7 bases between. Here the CDR3 reads CASSLGTINEQFF. For the CDR3, the DNA is TGTGCCAGCAGTTTAGGGACCATCAATGAGCAGTTCTTC.

J is TRBJ1-2 and V is TRBV29-1, with D possibly TRBD1 on 5 matching bases. Germline V gives CDR1 SQVTM, CDR2 ANQGSEA. The V and J ends lost 2 bases and 3 bases respectively, with 13 bases between them. This CDR3 is built from 14 residues. This chain's CDR3 is CSVELKGRDYGYTF. The DNA for the CDR3 is TGCAGCGTTGAATTAAAGGGGCGCGACTATGGCTACACCTTC.

This chain links TRBV2 with TRBJ2-7, with 7 positions matching TRBD2. The CDR3 has 14 residues. In germline, CDR1 is SNHLY, CDR2 FYNNEI. The junction had 5 bases not matched to a gene; V was cut back by 3 bases and J by 3 bases. The CDR3 reads CASSERGFFYEQYF. For the CDR3, the DNA is TGTGCCAGCAGTGAGCGGGGGTTTTTCTACGAGCAGTACTTC.

V gene TRBV5-1 combines with J gene TRBJ2-3; D unresolved. This CDR3 comprises 14 residues. In germline, CDR1 is SGHRS, CDR2 YFSETQ. Trimming left V 3 bases short and J 4 bases short, with 12 bases between. CDR3 sequence reads: CASSSQANADTQYF. The CDR3 DNA reads as TGCGCCAGCAGCTCGCAGGCAAACGCAGATACGCAGTATTTT.

As regards this clone: An end of the junction does not agree with germline; a read error may underlie this. V gene TRBV7-7 combines with J gene TRBJ2-3; D ambiguous. From germline, CDR1 is SSHAT and CDR2 FNYEAQ (reference sequence). The CDR3 totals 13 residues. The DNA of the CDR3 is TGTGCTAGCAGCTTATCTCGGACAGATACGCAGTATTTT. Translating it yields CASSLSRTDTQYF. Full variable domain (rest looked up from reference TRBV7-7 and TRBJ2-3): GAGVSQSPRYKVTKRGQDVTLRCDPISSHATLYWYQQALGQGPEFLTYFNYEAQPDKSGLPSDRFSAERPEGSISTLTIQRTEQRDSAMYRCASSLSRTDTQYFGPGTRLTVL.

This clone was counted only a few times. The chain is built from TRBV9 and TRBJ1-2; tentative D call: TRBD1 (5 bases). Trimming left V 3 bases short and J 3 bases short, with 12 bases between. The CDR3 totals 14 residues. Germline-derived CDR1 and CDR2 are SGDLS and YYNGEE. As DNA, the CDR3 is TGTGCCAGCAGCGGGGCGTCAGGGTACTATGGCTACACCTTC. It encodes CASSGASGYYGYTF.

The chain has TRBV19 and TRBJ2-1; D gene ambiguous. The ends were cut back, 9 bases at V and 5 bases at J, with 8 bases in the middle. The germline V gene has CDR1 LNHDA and CDR2 SQIVND (reference sequence). The CDR3 runs 11 residues. The chain's CDR3 is CASSFDNEQFF. Written as DNA, the CDR3 is TGTGCCAGCTCATTTGACAATGAGCAGTTCTTC.